This T cell receptor beta chain came from a study of T cell responses to AZD1222 COVID-19 vaccine. Overall study results and limits: In a largely white British group with more females than males, clonal diversity was possibly underestimated.

Points on this clone: Its antigen is undetermined.

After removal of 6 bases from V and 3 bases from J, the junction contained 16 bases not matched to a gene. There are 18 residues in the CDR3. The germline gives CDR1 MGHRA, CDR2 YSYEKL. Clones were sequenced by immunoSEQ multiplex PCR, and TCRdb holds only the in-frame ones, with some missing. Of more than 65,000 clones listed, over 75% are singletons. Sample: peripheral blood, taken 28 days after the second AZD1222 dose. The chain links TRBV4-1 to TRBJ1-4, with 7 positions matching TRBD1. This receptor was obtained from an adult who received the AZD1222 COVID-19 vaccine. Written as DNA, the CDR3 is TGCGCCAGCAGGCCCGGGGAGGGGGCTGCTCGAGCTAATGAAAAACTGTTTTTT. Amino acids: CASRPGEGAARANEKLFF.